The entry below gives a single T cell receptor (beta chain) sequence along with its context. Only in-frame clones appear in the TCRdb table, and some are missing; sequencing was by immunoSEQ multiplex PCR. The sample has hundreds of thousands of clones; about 96% are singletons. Trimming took 5 bases from V and 4 from J, leaving 11 bases between them. This CDR3 comprises 13 residues. Germline CDR1 is MNHNS and CDR2 is SASEGT. The sample comes from a study of shared clonotypes between healthy human individuals. The chain has TRBV6-1 and TRBJ1-2; D not resolved. The sample comprised naive CD4+ T cells sorted from blood. Subset meaning: CD45RA+ positively selected. This receptor was obtained from a woman aged 30 to 39 in good health. CDR3 amino acids: CASSTGKRYGYTF. The CDR3 DNA reads as TGTGCCAGCAGTACCGGGAAGCGCTATGGCTACACCTTC.